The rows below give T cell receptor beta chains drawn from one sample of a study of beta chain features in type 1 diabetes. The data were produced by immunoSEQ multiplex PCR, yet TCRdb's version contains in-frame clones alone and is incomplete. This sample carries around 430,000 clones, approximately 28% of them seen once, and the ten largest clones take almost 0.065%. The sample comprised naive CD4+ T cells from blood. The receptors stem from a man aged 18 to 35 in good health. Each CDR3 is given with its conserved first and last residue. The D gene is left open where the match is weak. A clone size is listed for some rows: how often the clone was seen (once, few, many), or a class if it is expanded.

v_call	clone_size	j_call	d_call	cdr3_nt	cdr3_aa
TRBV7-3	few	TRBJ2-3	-	TGTGCCAGCAGCTTAAGGCTAGCAGGCACAGATACGCAGTATTTT	CASSLRLAGTDTQYF
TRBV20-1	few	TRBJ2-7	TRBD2	TGCAGTGTAGCGGGCTTCTACGAGCAGTACTTC	CSVAGFYEQYF
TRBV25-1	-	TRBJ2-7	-	TGTGCCAGCAAACAGGAAGGAATTTACGAGCAGTACTTC	CASKQEGIYEQYF
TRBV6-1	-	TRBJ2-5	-	TGTGCCAGCAGTGAGACTTCAGACAGCGTAGAGACCCAGTACTTC	CASSETSDSVETQYF
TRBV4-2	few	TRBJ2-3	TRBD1	TGTGCCAGCAGCCGCGATCTGGGACAGGGATTCTCCACAGATACGCAGTATTTT	CASSRDLGQGFSTDTQYF
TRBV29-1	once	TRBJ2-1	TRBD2	TGCAGCGCTGGAGGGGGTTCTTTAGCGGGAGGGAGTCCGAACTACAATGAGCAGTTCTTC	CSAGGGSLAGGSPNYNEQFF
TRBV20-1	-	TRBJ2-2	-	TGCAGTGCTAGTGGGTTCGGGGAGCTGTTTTTT	CSASGFGELFF
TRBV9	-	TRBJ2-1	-	TGTGCCAGCAGCGTAGAGGCGGCCTACAATGAGCAGTTCTTC	CASSVEAAYNEQFF
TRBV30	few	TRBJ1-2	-	TGTGCCTGGAGTGCCCCGGGCAGCCCTAGAAACTATGGCTACACCTTC	CAWSAPGSPRNYGYTF
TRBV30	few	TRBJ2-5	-	TGTGCCTGGAGTGCAGAGACCCAGTACTTC	CAWSAETQYF
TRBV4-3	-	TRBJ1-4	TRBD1	TGCGCCAGCAGCTTCCCTCCCTTGGGACAGGGCCCTGGGGAACTGTTTTTT	CASSFPPLGQGPGELFF
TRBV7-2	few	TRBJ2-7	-	TGTGCCAGCACCCCGCCTAACAGGGCCCCCGAGCAGTACTTC	CASTPPNRAPEQYF
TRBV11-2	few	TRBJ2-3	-	TGTGCCAGCAGCTTAGACCGGGTGGCGCAGTATTTT	CASSLDRVAQYF
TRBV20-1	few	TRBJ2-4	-	TGCAGTGCTCCGTCTCGCGGCATTCAGTACTTC	CSAPSRGIQYF
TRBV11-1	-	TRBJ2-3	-	TGTGCCAGCAGCCCCGGCAGGGATACAGATACGCAGTATTTT	CASSPGRDTDTQYF
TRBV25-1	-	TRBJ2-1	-	TGTGCCAGCAGTGAATTTGGGGTAGGCTTGTCGTTCTTC	CASSEFGVGLSFF
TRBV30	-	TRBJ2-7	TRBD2	TGTGCCTGGAGTGGGGGACTAGCGGGATCCTACGAGCAGTACTTC	CAWSGGLAGSYEQYF
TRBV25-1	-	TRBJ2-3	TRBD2	TGTGCCAGCAGCGCCGGGACTAGCGGGAGAGGAGATACGCAGTATTTT	CASSAGTSGRGDTQYF
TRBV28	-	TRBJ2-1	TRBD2	TGTGCCAGCAGTTTAACCTCACTAGCGCACAATGAGCAGTTCTTC	CASSLTSLAHNEQFF
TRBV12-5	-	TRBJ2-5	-	TGTGCTAGTGGTTCTTCAGGGCAAGAGACCCAGTACTTC	CASGSSGQETQYF
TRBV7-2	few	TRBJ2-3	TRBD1	TGTGCCAGCAGCTTAGACAGGGGTGTAGTCACAGATACGCAGTATTTT	CASSLDRGVVTDTQYF
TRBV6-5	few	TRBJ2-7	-	TGTGCCAGCAGTTACTCCAGGACAGACTACGAGCAGTACTTC	CASSYSRTDYEQYF
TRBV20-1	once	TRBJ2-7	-	TGCAGAGCCGGAGGCTACGAGCAGTACTTC	CRAGGYEQYF
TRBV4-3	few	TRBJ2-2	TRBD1	TGCGCCAGCAGCCAAGGGCAGGGGGCGCCAGGGGAGCTGTTTTTT	CASSQGQGAPGELFF
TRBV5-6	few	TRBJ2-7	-	TGTGCCAGCAGCTTGCTCTGGGAAGACGAGCAGTACTTC	CASSLLWEDEQYF
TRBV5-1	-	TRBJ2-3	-	TGCGCCAGCAGCCGAAGCACGGCAGGGCTTAGCACAGATACGCAGTATTTT	CASSRSTAGLSTDTQYF
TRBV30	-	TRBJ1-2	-	TGTGCCTGGAGTGTAGAGGCCCAGGATGGCTACACCTTC	CAWSVEAQDGYTF
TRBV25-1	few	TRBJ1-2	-	TGTGCCAGCAGTCGAAACGACAGAAATTACTATGGCTACACCTTC	CASSRNDRNYYGYTF
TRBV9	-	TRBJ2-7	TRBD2	TGTGCCAGCAGCCCTAGGACTAGCGACGGCTACGAGCAGTACTTC	CASSPRTSDGYEQYF
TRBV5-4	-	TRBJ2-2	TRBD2	TGTGCCAGCAGCCTGACTAGCGCGAACACCGGGGAGCTGTTTTTT	CASSLTSANTGELFF
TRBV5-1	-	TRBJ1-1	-	TGCGCCAGCAGCTTGGACCCAGGCGGGAACACTGAAGCTTTCTTT	CASSLDPGGNTEAFF
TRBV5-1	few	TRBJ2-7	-	TGCGCCAGCAGCTCCGAGGACCCCTCTTACGAGCAGTACTTC	CASSSEDPSYEQYF
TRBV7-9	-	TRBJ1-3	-	TGTGCCAGCAGCTTAGAGTCAGCGCCGGGAAACACCATATATTTT	CASSLESAPGNTIYF
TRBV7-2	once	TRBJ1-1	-	TGTGCCAGCAGCTGGGGCAGACGCCTGAACACTGAAGCTTTCTTT	CASSWGRRLNTEAFF
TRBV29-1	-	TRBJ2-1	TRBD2	TGCAGCGCCACCGGACTAGCGGGAGGGCTTGAGCAGTTCTTC	CSATGLAGGLEQFF
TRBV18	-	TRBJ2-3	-	TGTGCCAGCTCACCCTGGCTAGCAGCAGATACGCAGTATTTT	CASSPWLAADTQYF
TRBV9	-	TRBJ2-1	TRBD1	TGTGCCAGCAGCGCGGGACAGGCGCCGAACAATGAGCAGTTCTTC	CASSAGQAPNNEQFF
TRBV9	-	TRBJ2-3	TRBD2	TGTGCCAGCAGCGTAGGTGCGGGAGAGGGAGATACGCAGTATTTT	CASSVGAGEGDTQYF
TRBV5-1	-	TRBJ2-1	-	TGCGCCAGCAGCTTCGGCAGGGGCAATGAGCAGTTCTTC	CASSFGRGNEQFF
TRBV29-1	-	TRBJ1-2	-	TGCAGCGCCGGGGGCAGGGACTATGGCTACACCTTC	CSAGGRDYGYTF
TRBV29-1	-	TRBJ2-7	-	TGCAGCGTTCAACCGGGTAGCGAGCAGTACTTC	CSVQPGSEQYF
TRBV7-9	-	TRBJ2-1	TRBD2	TGTGCCAGCAGCTTAGCGAAACTAGCGGGATACAATGAGCAGTTCTTC	CASSLAKLAGYNEQFF
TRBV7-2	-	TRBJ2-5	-	TGTGCCAGCAGCTTAGCTGTACACCAAGAGACCCAGTACTTC	CASSLAVHQETQYF
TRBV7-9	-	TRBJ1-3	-	TGTGCCAGCAGCCTTAGGGCTGGTGGAAACACCATATATTTT	CASSLRAGGNTIYF
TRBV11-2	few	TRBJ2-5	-	TGTGCCAGCAGCAAAATGCCGGAGACCCAGTACTTC	CASSKMPETQYF